These 3 T cell receptor beta chains were sequenced from one sample in a study of T cells in narcolepsy (dated by TCRdb to about 2018). The library relied on the immunoSEQ multiplex PCR assay. TCRdb carries this immuneACCESS record with in-frame sequences only. Its versions omit some clonotypes, under half of them owing to an unresolved V gene in the studies checked, with the rest unexplained. This sample holds fewer than 35,000 clones; more than 80% were observed only once. Jointly, the top ten make up around 1.3% of the sample. Sequencing was carried out using CD45RA- memory CD4+ T cells from PBMCs. The cell subset or site label here, explained by the study, means: memory T cells sorted ex vivo from peripheral blood. These receptors were obtained from a human donor with narcolepsy.

DNA of the CDR3: TGTGCCAGCAGCTTAGATGGAGGGAATGAGCAGTTCTTC. It encodes CASSLDGGNEQFF. The chain is built from TRBV11-3 and TRBJ2-1, with D tentatively TRBD2 (6 bases). The CDR3 consists of 13 residues. V dropped 0 bases and J dropped 7 bases, with 7 bases sitting between them. Germline V gene data show CDR1 as SGHNT and CDR2 as YENEEA.

This clone came up a few times. V and J are TRBV2 and TRBJ1-2, with TRBD1 matching 7 bases. V trimming: 5 bases; J trimming: 4 bases; junction bases outside the gene matches: 7. Germline lookup yields CDR1 SNHLY and CDR2 FYNNEI. The CDR3 has 14 amino acids. CDR3 bases: TGTGCCAGCAGTTCCCGCCGGGACAGCTATGGCTACACCTTC. Its protein product is CASSSRRDSYGYTF.

The rearrangement joins TRBV15 to TRBJ1-4; D is unclear. V was trimmed by 3 bases and J by 6 bases, leaving 8 bases between them. CDR1 and CDR2 from the germline V gene are LNHNV and YYDKDF (reference sequence). The length of the CDR3 is 13 residues. Here the CDR3 DNA reads TGTGCCACCAGCAGGTGGGGAGATGAAAAACTGTTTTTT. Translating it yields CATSRWGDEKLFF.